The 5 T cell receptor beta chains below were found in one sample sequenced in a study of coeliac disease. Only in-frame clones appear in the TCRdb table, and some are missing; sequencing was by immunoSEQ multiplex PCR. The table includes over a thousand clones, about 50% detected once. The sequencing sample was made of intraepithelial lymphocytes from the gut. The receptors stem from a man between 65 and 79 years old without celiac disease.

The chain uses TRBV11-1 and TRBJ2-1, with TRBD2 matching 8 bases. The length of the CDR3 is 19 residues. The ends lost 5 bases at V and 0 bases at J; junction bases unmatched: 15. Germline V gene data show CDR1 as SGHAT and CDR2 as FQDESV (reference sequence). The chain's CDR3 is CASSDSSGVLLSSYNEQFF. The CDR3 DNA reads as TGTGCCAGCAGCGATAGTAGCGGGGTCCTCCTAAGCTCCTACAATGAGCAGTTCTTC.

The chain couples TRBV5-1 to TRBJ1-2; possibly TRBD1 for D (6 bases). The CDR3 spans 13 residues. The V and J ends lost 5 bases and 5 bases respectively, with 13 bases between them. The V gene's germline CDR1 is SGHRS and CDR2 YFSETQ. CDR3 nucleotides: TGCGCCAGCAGTGAGTCAGGGGAGTATGGCTACACCTTC. This gives the protein CASSESGEYGYTF.

This clone was seen a handful of times. The V call is TRBV4-1, the J call TRBJ2-1; D is possibly TRBD1 (6 bases). The CDR3 consists of 15 residues. V was cut by 4 bases and J by 3 bases, with 13 bases left in between. CDR1 is MGHRA, CDR2 YSYEKL, per germline. The CDR3 sequence is CASSLLTGNYNEQFF. For the CDR3, the DNA is TGCGCCAGCAGCCTTTTAACAGGGAACTACAATGAGCAGTTCTTC.

This clone was detected only a few times. The chain uses TRBV18 and TRBJ2-3; 7 bases fit TRBD2. V dropped 2 bases and J dropped 4; count of bases not matched to a gene: 9. The V gene's germline CDR1 is KGHSH and CDR2 LQKENI. The CDR3 length is 16 residues. The CDR3 protein is CASSPSGTLGADTQYF. The CDR3 DNA follows: TGTGCCAGCTCACCAAGCGGGACCCTTGGCGCAGATACGCAGTATTTT.

V usage is TRBV12-1 and J usage is TRBJ2-1; whether TRBD1, the table's D call, matches the DNA was not checked. TRBV12-1 is listed as a pseudogene. The CDR3 consists of 16 residues. The CDR3 region has the DNA TGTGCCAGCAGCTTTGTCGGGGGGACAGGGCTTGGTGAGCAGTTCTTC. The encoded protein is CASSFVGGTGLGEQFF.